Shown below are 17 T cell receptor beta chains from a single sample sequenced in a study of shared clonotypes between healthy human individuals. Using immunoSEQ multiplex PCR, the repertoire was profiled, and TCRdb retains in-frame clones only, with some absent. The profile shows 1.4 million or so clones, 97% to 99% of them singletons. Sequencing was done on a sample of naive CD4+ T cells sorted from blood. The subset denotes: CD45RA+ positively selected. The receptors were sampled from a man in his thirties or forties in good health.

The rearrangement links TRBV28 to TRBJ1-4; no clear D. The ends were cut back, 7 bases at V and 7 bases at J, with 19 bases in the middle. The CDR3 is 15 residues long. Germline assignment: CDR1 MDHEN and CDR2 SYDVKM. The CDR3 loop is CASTPKAGLSEKLFF. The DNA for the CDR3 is TGTGCCAGCACCCCAAAGGCTGGGTTGTCTGAAAAACTGTTTTTT.

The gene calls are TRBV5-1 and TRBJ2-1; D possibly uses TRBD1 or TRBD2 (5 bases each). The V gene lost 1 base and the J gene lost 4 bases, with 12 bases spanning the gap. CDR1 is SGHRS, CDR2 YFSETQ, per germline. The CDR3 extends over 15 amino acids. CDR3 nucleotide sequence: TGCGCCAGCAGCTTGACCCGGGACGCATACAATGAGCAGTTCTTC. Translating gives CASSLTRDAYNEQFF.

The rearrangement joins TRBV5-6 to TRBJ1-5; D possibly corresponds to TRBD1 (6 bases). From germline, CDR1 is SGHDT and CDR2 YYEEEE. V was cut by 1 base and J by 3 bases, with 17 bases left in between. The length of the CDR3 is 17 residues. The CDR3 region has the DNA TGTGCCAGCAGCTTGACTCTTCGGGGGGCGCACAATCAGCCCCAGCATTTT. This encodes CASSLTLRGAHNQPQHF. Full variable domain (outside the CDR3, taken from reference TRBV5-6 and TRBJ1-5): DAGVTQSPTHLIKTRGQQVTLRCSPKSGHDTVSWYQQALGQGPQFIFQYYEEEERQRGNFPDRFSGHQFPNYSSELNVNALLLGDSALYLCASSLTLRGAHNQPQHFGDGTRLSIL.

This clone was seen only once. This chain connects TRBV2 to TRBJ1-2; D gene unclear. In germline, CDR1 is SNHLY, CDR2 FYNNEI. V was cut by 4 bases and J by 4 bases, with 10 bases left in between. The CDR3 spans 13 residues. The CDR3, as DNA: TGTGCCAGCAGTGTGACCGAAACCTATGGCTACACCTTC. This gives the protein CASSVTETYGYTF. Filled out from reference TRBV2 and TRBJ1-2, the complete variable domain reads EPEVTQTPSHQVTQMGQEVILRCVPISNHLYFYWYRQILGQKVEFLVSFYNNEISEKSEIFDDQFSVERPDGSNFTLKIRSTKLEDSAMYFCASSVTETYGYTFGSGTRLTVV.

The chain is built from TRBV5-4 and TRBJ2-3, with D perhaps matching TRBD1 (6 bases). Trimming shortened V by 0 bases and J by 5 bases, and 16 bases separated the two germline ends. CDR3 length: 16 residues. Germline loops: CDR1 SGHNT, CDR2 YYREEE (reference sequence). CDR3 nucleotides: TGTGCCAGCAGCTTGGGAAGCCGGGACATCGGAGATACGCAGTATTTT. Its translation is CASSLGSRDIGDTQYF.

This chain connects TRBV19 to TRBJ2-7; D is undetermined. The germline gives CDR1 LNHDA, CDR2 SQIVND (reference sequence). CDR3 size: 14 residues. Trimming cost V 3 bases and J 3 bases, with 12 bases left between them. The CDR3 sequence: CASSIGDWSYEQYF. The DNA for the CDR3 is TGTGCCAGTAGTATTGGAGACTGGAGCTACGAGCAGTACTTC.

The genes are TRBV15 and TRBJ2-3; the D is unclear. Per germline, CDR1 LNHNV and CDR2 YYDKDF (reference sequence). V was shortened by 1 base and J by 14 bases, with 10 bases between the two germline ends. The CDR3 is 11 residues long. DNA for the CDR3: TGTGCCACCAGCAGAGGACGGACGGTGTATTTT. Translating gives CATSRGRTVYF.

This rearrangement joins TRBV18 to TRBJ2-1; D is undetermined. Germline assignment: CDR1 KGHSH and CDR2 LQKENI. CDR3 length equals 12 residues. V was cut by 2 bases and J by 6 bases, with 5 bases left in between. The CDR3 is CASSPMVNEQFF. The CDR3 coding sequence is TGTGCCAGCTCACCAATGGTCAATGAGCAGTTCTTC.

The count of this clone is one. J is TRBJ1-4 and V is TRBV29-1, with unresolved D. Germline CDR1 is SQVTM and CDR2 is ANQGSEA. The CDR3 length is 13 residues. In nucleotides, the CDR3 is TGCAGTGGACGGTTCGGGAGTAATGAAAAACTGTTTTTT. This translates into CSGRFGSNEKLFF.

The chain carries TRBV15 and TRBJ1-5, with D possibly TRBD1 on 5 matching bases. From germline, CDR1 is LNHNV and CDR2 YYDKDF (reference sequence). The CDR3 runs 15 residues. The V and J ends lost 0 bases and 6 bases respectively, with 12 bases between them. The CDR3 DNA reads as TGTGCCACCAGCAGAGAACCGACAGCCGGTCAGCCCCAGCATTTT. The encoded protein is CATSREPTAGQPQHF.

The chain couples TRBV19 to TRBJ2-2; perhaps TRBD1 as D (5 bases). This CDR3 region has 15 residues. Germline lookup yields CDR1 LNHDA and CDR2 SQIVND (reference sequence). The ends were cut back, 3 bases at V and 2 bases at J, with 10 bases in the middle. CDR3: CASSMGPYNTGELFF. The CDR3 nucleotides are TGTGCCAGTAGTATGGGGCCCTATAACACCGGGGAGCTGTTTTTT.

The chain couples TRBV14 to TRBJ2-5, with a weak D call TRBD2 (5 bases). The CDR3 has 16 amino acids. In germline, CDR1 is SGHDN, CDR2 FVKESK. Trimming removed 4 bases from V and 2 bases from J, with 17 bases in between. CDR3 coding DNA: TGTGCCAGCAGCCCCGGGGTTTTTGGGAAACAAGAGACCCAGTACTTC. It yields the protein CASSPGVFGKQETQYF. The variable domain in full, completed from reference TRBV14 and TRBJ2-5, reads EAGVTQFPSHSVIEKGQTVTLRCDPISGHDNLYWYRRVMGKEIKFLLHFVKESKQDESGMPNNRFLAERTGGTYSTLKVQPAELEDSGVYFCASSPGVFGKQETQYFGPGTRLLVL.

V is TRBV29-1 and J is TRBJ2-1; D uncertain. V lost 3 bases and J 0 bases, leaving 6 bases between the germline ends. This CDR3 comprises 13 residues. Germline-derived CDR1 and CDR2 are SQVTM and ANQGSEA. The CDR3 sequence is CSVDHSSYNEQFF. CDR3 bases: TGCAGCGTTGATCACAGCTCCTACAATGAGCAGTTCTTC.

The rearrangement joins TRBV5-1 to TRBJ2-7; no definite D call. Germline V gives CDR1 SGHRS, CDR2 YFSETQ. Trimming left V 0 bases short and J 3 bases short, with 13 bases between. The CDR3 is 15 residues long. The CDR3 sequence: CASSLGVASNYEQYF. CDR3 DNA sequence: TGCGCCAGCAGCTTGGGCGTCGCGAGCAACTACGAGCAGTACTTC.

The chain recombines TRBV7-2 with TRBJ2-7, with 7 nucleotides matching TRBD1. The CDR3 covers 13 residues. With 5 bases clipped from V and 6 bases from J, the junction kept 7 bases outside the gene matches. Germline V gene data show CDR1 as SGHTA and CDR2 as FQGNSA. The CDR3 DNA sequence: TGTGCCAGCAGCACTAGGACAGGCGTCGAGCAGTACTTC. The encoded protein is CASSTRTGVEQYF.

The CDR3 is CASSNMGLYEQYF. The CDR3 nucleotides read TGTGCCAGCAGCAACATGGGTTTGTACGAGCAGTACTTC. The rearrangement joins TRBV14 to TRBJ2-7; no firm D call. This CDR3 comprises 13 residues. Germline CDR1 and CDR2: SGHDN and FVKESK. Between the trimmed V and J ends, which lost 5 bases and 4 bases, there was a span of 12 bases.

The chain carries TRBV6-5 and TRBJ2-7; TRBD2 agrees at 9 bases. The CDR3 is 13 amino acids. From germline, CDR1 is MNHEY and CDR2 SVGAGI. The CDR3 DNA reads TGTGCATCCCGCAGGACTAGCGAGGACGAGCAGTACTTC. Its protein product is CASRRTSEDEQYF.